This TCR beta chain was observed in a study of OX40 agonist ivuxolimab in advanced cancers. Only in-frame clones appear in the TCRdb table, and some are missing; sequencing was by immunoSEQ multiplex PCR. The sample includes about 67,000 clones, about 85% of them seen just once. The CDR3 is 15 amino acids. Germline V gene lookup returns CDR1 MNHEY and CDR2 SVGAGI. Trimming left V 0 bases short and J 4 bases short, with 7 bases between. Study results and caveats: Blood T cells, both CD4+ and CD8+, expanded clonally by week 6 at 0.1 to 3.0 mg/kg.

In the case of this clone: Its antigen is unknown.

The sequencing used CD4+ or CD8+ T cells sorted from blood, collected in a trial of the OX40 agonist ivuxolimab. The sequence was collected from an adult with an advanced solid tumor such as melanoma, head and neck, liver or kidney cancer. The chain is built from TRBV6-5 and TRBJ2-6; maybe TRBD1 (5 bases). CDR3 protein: CASSYSGVGANVLTF. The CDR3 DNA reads TGTGCCAGCAGTTACTCAGGGGTAGGGGCCAACGTCCTGACTTTC.